This T cell receptor (beta chain) was sequenced in a study of blood T cell repertoires in COVID-19. The CDR3 sequence is 15 residues long. Germline V lookup: CDR1 MNHEY, CDR2 SMNVEV (reference sequence). With 6 bases clipped from V and 4 bases from J, the junction kept 7 bases outside the gene matches. Profiling relied on immunoSEQ multiplex PCR, and the TCRdb table lists in-frame clones only, not all of them. This table holds fewer than 150,000 clones, around 85% found once. The chain is built from TRBV27 and TRBJ1-5; 9 bases align to TRBD1. The source is a woman aged 45-60 years who had recovered from COVID-19. Sequenced: peripheral blood. Here the CDR3 DNA reads TGTGCCAGCAGAGCCCTACAGGGGGCAAATCAGCCCCAGCATTTT. Protein sequence: CASRALQGANQPQHF.